The clone carrying this T cell receptor beta chain was picked up a small number of times. These data are taken from a study of blood T cell repertoires in COVID-19. At the level of the study: Spain, Italy and the United States supplied samples that represented acute and convalescent COVID-19. T cells, B-cell-depleted T cells, or PBMCs provided the cDNA or gDNA that served as material.

The CDR3 spans 16 residues. Germline V gene lookup returns CDR1 SGHRS and CDR2 YFSETQ. Trimming stripped 4 bases from V and 5 bases from J, with 16 bases between. In the authors' methods: Reference gene primer amplification yielded estimated nucleated cell counts. TCRdb's copy holds only in-frame clones and misses some; the assay was immunoSEQ multiplex PCR. V and J calls plus clone size are reproduced from that table; the DNA served to infer D and trimming. The sample has 60,000 to 90,000 clones, around 70% seen once. The gene calls are TRBV5-1 and TRBJ1-6; D possibly corresponds to TRBD1 (5 bases). This TCR was sampled from a man aged 55 to 70 with acute or convalescent COVID-19. The sample comprised peripheral blood. CDR3 sequence (DNA): TGCGCCAGCAGCCCACTACATGGGGCCGATAATTCACCCCTCCACTTT. It yields the protein CASSPLHGADNSPLHF.